These 16 T cell receptor beta chains were sequenced from one sample in a study of T cells in Graves' hyperthyroidism and ophthalmopathy. RNA transcripts were the template for amplifying TCR beta CDR3 regions. TCR CDR3 underwent first-round RT-PCR with the HTBI primer set. Via MiXCR, TCRdb re-called the multiplex PCR reads, giving one row per CDR3 protein. The sample carries approximately 510,000 distinct CDR3 sequences, less than 25% recorded once. The sequenced sample was blood. The receptors here all came from a man younger than 35 with Graves' hyperthyroidism.

This clonotype turned up a few times. This sequence joins TRBV12-3 or TRBV12-4 and TRBJ1-5; D gene ambiguous. V was trimmed by 6 bases and J by 7 bases, leaving 10 bases between them. CDR3 size: 12 residues. Here the CDR3 DNA reads TGTGCCAGCAGCCCACCCTTCCAGCCCCAGCATTTT. Translated: CASSPPFQPQHF.

This clonotype was counted many times. The V call is TRBV6-5, the J call TRBJ1-2; 7 bases agree with TRBD1. This CDR3 is 15 amino acids long. CDR1 is MNHEY and CDR2 is SVGAGI in the germline V gene. Trimming cost V 5 bases and J 4 bases; bases outside gene matches: 10. CDR3 coding DNA: TGTGCCAGCAGTAACCGGGACAGAGATCGCTATGGCTACACCTTC. Amino acid sequence: CASSNRDRDRYGYTF.

This clonotype was found many times. The gene calls are TRBV12-3 or TRBV12-4 and TRBJ2-4; unclear D gene. Deletions cut 5 bases from V and 1 base from J, with 15 bases between. The length of the CDR3 is 16 residues. The CDR3 coding sequence is TGTGCCAGCAGTACTCGGCGAGTTGGCGCCAAAAACATTCAGTACTTC. This translates into CASSTRRVGAKNIQYF.

This clonotype was observed a single time. The CDR3 sequence is CASSPGVLSTEAFF. In DNA, the CDR3 is TGTGCCAGCAGCCCCGGGGTACTCTCCACTGAAGCTTTCTTT. The chain combines TRBV6-1 with TRBJ1-1; D ambiguous. In germline, CDR1 is MNHNS, CDR2 SASEGT. V was shortened by 6 bases and J by 4 bases, with 15 bases between the two germline ends. The length of the CDR3 is 14 residues.

V gene TRBV11-2 combines with J gene TRBJ1-2; 10 bases agree with TRBD1. The CDR3 is made up of 16 amino acids. Per the germline V gene, CDR1 is SGHAT and CDR2 is FQNNGV. The V gene end was trimmed by 3 bases and the J gene end by 4 bases; junction bases not matched to a gene: 8. Written as DNA, the CDR3 is TGTGCCAGCAGCTTGTATACCGGGACAGGGGTCTATGGCTACACCTTC. Translating gives CASSLYTGTGVYGYTF.

J is TRBJ1-1 and V is TRBV12-3 or TRBV12-4, with 7 bases that match TRBD1. The CDR3 loop spans 14 amino acids. The trim removed 6 bases at V and 4 bases at J, leaving 8 bases unmatched. The CDR3 spells CASRRQGVVTEAFF. DNA of the CDR3: TGTGCCAGCAGAAGGCAGGGGGTTGTCACTGAAGCTTTCTTT.

A few counts support this clonotype. This rearrangement joins TRBV6-1 to TRBJ1-5; a weak D match, TRBD1 (6 bases). V lost 2 bases and J lost 6, with 14 bases in between. The CDR3 runs 15 residues. Germline CDR1 is MNHNS and CDR2 is SASEGT. The CDR3, as DNA: TGTGCCAGCAGTGAAAGATCCCCAGGGGCTCAGCCCCAGCATTTT. Translated: CASSERSPGAQPQHF.

This clonotype occurred many times. This chain links TRBV12-3 or TRBV12-4 with TRBJ2-7; D tentatively fits TRBD1 or TRBD2 (5 bases each). The CDR3 runs 14 residues. With 1 base removed from V and 2 bases from J, the gap between germline ends came to 9 bases. CDR3 residues: CASSLGGPAYEQYF. The CDR3 DNA reads TGTGCCAGCAGTTTAGGGGGACCGGCCTACGAGCAGTACTTC.

The chain recombines TRBV5-6 with TRBJ1-5, with 10 nucleotides matching TRBD1. Unmatched junction bases numbered 3, after V lost 0 bases and J lost 0 bases. The CDR3 extends over 17 amino acids. Germline loops: CDR1 SGHDT, CDR2 YYEEEE. For the CDR3, the DNA is TGTGCCAGCAGCTTGGGACAGGGGGCATATAGCAATCAGCCCCAGCATTTT. Translation: CASSLGQGAYSNQPQHF.

The chain links TRBV28 to TRBJ2-7; D is possibly TRBD1 (6 bases). The V end was cut by 6 bases, the J end by 4 bases, with 22 bases between. CDR1 MDHEN and CDR2 SYDVKM come from the germline V gene. CDR3 length: 16 residues. The CDR3 protein is CASSLLLRDTLYEQYF. In nucleotides, the CDR3 is TGTGCCAGCAGCCTCCTTCTCCGGGACACTTTATACGAGCAGTACTTC.

As regards this clonotype: Just one base apart from a much larger clone, this may be a read error. This chain connects TRBV9 to TRBJ1-3; no clear D. In germline, CDR1 is SGDLS, CDR2 YYNGEE. The V end was cut by 1 base, the J end by 0 bases, with 8 bases between. The CDR3 has 15 amino acids. CDR3 DNA sequence: TGTGCCAGCAGCGTACGTTCGAGCTCTGGAAACACCATATATTTT. This codes for CASSVRSSSGNTIYF.

The chain combines TRBV5-1 with TRBJ2-7, with 8 bases fitting TRBD1. Germline-derived CDR1 and CDR2 are SGHRS and YFSETQ. J lost 0 bases, V lost 4 bases, and 12 bases had no gene match. The CDR3 has 17 residues. The CDR3 here is CASSPGGQGPSSYEQYF. For the CDR3, the DNA is TGCGCCAGCAGCCCCGGCGGACAGGGCCCGAGCTCCTACGAGCAGTACTTC.

The rearrangement links TRBV6-1 to TRBJ1-1; D remains ambiguous. There are 13 residues in the CDR3. Germline V gene data show CDR1 as MNHNS and CDR2 as SASEGT. Trimming removed 7 bases from V and 3 bases from J, with 12 bases in between. Here the CDR3 DNA reads TGTGCCAGCACCTTCACCACGTACACTGAAGCTTTCTTT. Its translation: CASTFTTYTEAFF.

V gene TRBV6-2 or TRBV6-3 combines with J gene TRBJ1-2; D remains unclear. V lost 6 bases, J lost 3 bases, and 8 bases lay in between. Germline V CDR1 and CDR2: MNHEY, SVGEGT. The CDR3 has 12 amino acids. In DNA, the CDR3 is TGTGCCAGCAGATTGGCCCACTATGGCTACACCTTC. Its translation: CASRLAHYGYTF.

This clonotype appeared many times. The rearrangement links TRBV6-1 to TRBJ2-5; D unclear. With 8 bases removed from V and 5 bases from J, the gap between germline ends came to 18 bases. The length of the CDR3 is 14 residues. Germline assignment: CDR1 MNHNS and CDR2 SASEGT. CDR3 sequence (DNA): TGTGCCAGCGGGGATTTGGGCCAGTCGGAGACCCAGTACTTC. This encodes CASGDLGQSETQYF.

In its sample, this clonotype was seen many times. The gene calls are TRBV12-3 or TRBV12-4 and TRBJ2-5; TRBD1 is a possible D gene (6 bases). V lost 1 base and J lost 6, with 12 bases in between. This CDR3 has 14 residues. The CDR3 nucleotides read TGTGCCAGCAGTTTAGAGACGGACAGACAGACCCAGTACTTC. Amino acids: CASSLETDRQTQYF.